The T cell receptor beta chain under discussion was sequenced for a study of CD8 T cells in ankylosing spondylitis. Findings and caveats of the study: There was a TCR beta motif, made of several highly homologous variants, that appeared characteristic of ankylosing spondylitis blood. The authors reported significant enrichment of disease-linked clones in matched ankylosing spondylitis synovial fluid. Disease-associated clones were CD8+ and fairly uncommon in peripheral blood.

The count of this clonotype is one. Its antigen is unidentified. Germline V gene data show CDR1 as ENHRY and CDR2 as SYGVKD. This CDR3 comprises 16 residues. V lost 4 bases, J lost 5 bases, and 7 bases stayed unmatched. Scientists made TCR beta libraries using quantitative 5'-RACE with molecular barcodes. TCRdb recomputed calls from the 5' RACE reads with MiXCR, one row per CDR3 protein. Of approximately 220,000 distinct CDR3 sequences in the sample, about 26% are singletons; the top ten hold roughly 6.7%. The sample was blood, either unsorted or a sorted T cell fraction (not recorded which). The sequence was obtained from a male donor with ankylosing spondylitis or in good health (not recorded which). The chain joins TRBV10-3 to TRBJ2-5; TRBD2 aligns across 13 bases. This CDR3 is CAISGAGTSGAETQYF. The CDR3 DNA reads as TGTGCCATCAGTGGCGCCGGGACTAGCGGGGCGGAGACCCAGTACTTC.